This passage covers 13 T cell receptor beta chains from one sample sequenced in a study of blood T cells in healthy people across ages. A second roughly 6 to 12 cycle PCR used barcoded and J-beta primers. MiXCR, applied by TCRdb to the 5' RACE reads, yields one record per CDR3 protein. The table shows 760,000 or so distinct CDR3 sequences, with about 25% occurring only once. These data also featured in a second study, about T cells of mothers and their children.

Sequencing was carried out using blood. These receptors were collected from a boy younger than 18 in good health.

There are a few counts of this clonotype. The chain combines TRBV21-1 with TRBJ2-1. TRBV21-1 is a pseudogene. The CDR3 consists of 14 residues. This chain's CDR3 is CASRKARLNFEQFF. The CDR3 DNA reads TGTGCCAGCAGAAAAGCCCGGTTGAACTTCGAGCAGTTCTTC.

This chain uses TRBV10-3 with TRBJ2-3; 8 bases map to TRBD2. The junction had 5 bases not matched to a gene; V was cut back by 7 bases and J by 5 bases. The CDR3 extends over 13 amino acids. Per germline, CDR1 ENHRY and CDR2 SYGVKD. CDR3 loop: CAITGGGQDTQYF. The DNA for the CDR3 is TGTGCCATCACTGGCGGGGGGCAAGATACGCAGTATTTT.

The sample holds a few counts of this clonotype. This rearrangement joins TRBV4-2 to TRBJ2-7; 10 bases agree with TRBD2. The DNA end favors TRBJ2-1, so the J call may be wrong. This CDR3 has 15 residues. Germline V lookup: CDR1 LGHNA, CDR2 YNFKEQ. The CDR3 loop is CASSQYSGRRNEQFF. The DNA for the CDR3 is TGTGCCAGCAGCCAATATAGCGGGAGGAGGAATGAGCAGTTCTTC.

The chain joins TRBV3-1 to TRBJ2-7; a weak D match, TRBD2 (5 bases). Looked up from germline, CDR1 is LGHDT and CDR2 is YNNKEL (reference sequence). Between the trimmed V and J ends, which lost 4 bases and 2 bases, there was a span of 12 bases. The CDR3 is 14 amino acids. The CDR3 loop is CASSLGGYTYEQYF. In DNA, the CDR3 is TGTGCCAGCAGCCTTGGCGGGTACACCTACGAGCAGTACTTC.

To note about this clonotype: One end of the junction fails to match germline, which may point to a read error. The genes are TRBV19 and TRBJ2-1, with D maybe TRBD2 (6 bases). The CDR3 spans 16 residues. The germline V gene has CDR1 LNHDA and CDR2 SQIVND (reference sequence). The CDR3 loop is CASSISPLAPYNGQFF. CDR3 coding DNA: TGTGCCAGTAGTATATCCCCACTAGCTCCCTACAATGGGCAGTTCTTC.

This clonotype was seen a handful of times. V and J are TRBV15 and TRBJ2-4, with D hard to call. The CDR3 has 15 amino acids. CDR1 and CDR2 from the germline V gene are LNHNV and YYDKDF (reference sequence). Between the trimmed V and J ends, which lost 0 bases and 4 bases, there was a span of 10 bases. Here the CDR3 DNA reads TGTGCCACCAGCAGAGAGGGCAACGTAAAAAACATTCAGTACTTC. Amino acids: CATSREGNVKNIQYF. Together with reference TRBV15 and TRBJ2-4, the CDR3 gives the full variable domain: DAMVIQNPRYQVTQFGKPVTLSCSQTLNHNVMYWYQQKSSQAPKLLFHYYDKDFNNEADTPDNFQSRRPNTSFCFLDIRSPGLGDTAMYLCATSREGNVKNIQYFGAGTRLSVL.

This clonotype was found a few times. The chain carries TRBV29-1 and TRBJ1-4, with 7 bases aligning to TRBD1. The V segment lost 7 bases and the J segment 8 bases; nucleotides outside the gene matches: 10. Germline V CDR1 and CDR2: SQVTM, ANQGSEA. The CDR3 consists of 13 residues. The CDR3 sequence is CSARGTASEKLFF. The CDR3 bases are TGCAGCGCCCGCGGGACAGCCTCCGAAAAACTGTTTTTT.

This clonotype showed up just a few times. The chain joins TRBV29-1 to TRBJ2-7; D gene uncertain. CDR1 is SQVTM and CDR2 is ANQGSEA in the germline V gene. V lost 4 bases to trimming and J lost 0 bases, with 7 bases between them. The CDR3 loop spans 12 amino acids. The CDR3 DNA reads as TGCAGCGTTGTAACGGCCTCCTACGAGCAGTACTTC. It is translated as CSVVTASYEQYF.

This sequence joins TRBV27 and TRBJ2-7, with 7 bases lining up with TRBD1. The assigned J gene may be wrong: the sequence end matches TRBJ2-5 better. Germline CDR1 and CDR2: MNHEY and SMNVEV (reference sequence). The length of the CDR3 is 14 residues. The CDR3 spells CASRLTGAGETQYF. In DNA form, the CDR3 reads TGTGCCAGCAGACTAACAGGGGCAGGGGAGACCCAGTACTTC.

J is TRBJ2-5 and V is TRBV7-3; no clear D gene. The J call is uncertain, as TRBJ2-1 better fits the DNA end. Germline V gene data show CDR1 as SGHTA and CDR2 as FQGTGA. CDR3 length: 14 amino acids. CDR3 protein: CASSLGSSCNEQFF. CDR3 coding DNA: TGTGCCAGCAGCTTAGGGTCAAGTTGCAATGAGCAGTTCTTC.

In the case of this clonotype: One end of the junction fails to match germline, which may point to a read error. The chain joins TRBV28 to TRBJ2-5; D could derive from TRBD1 or TRBD2 (5 bases each). Looked up from germline, CDR1 is MDHEN and CDR2 is SYDVKM. This CDR3 is 14 amino acids long. The CDR3 DNA reads as TGTGCCAGCAGCCCTTGGGGCGAACTGGACTTTCTGTTCTTC. Protein sequence: CASSPWGELDFLFF. The entire variable domain, with the rest obtained from reference TRBV28 and TRBJ2-5, is as follows: DVKVTQSSRYLVKRTGEKVFLECVQDMDHENMFWYRQDPGLGLRLIYFSYDVKMKEKGDIPEGYSVSREKKERFSLILESASTNQTSMYLCASSPWGELDFLFFGPGTRLLVL.

The chain uses TRBV10-3 and TRBJ1-5; TRBD1 might be the D (6 bases). This CDR3 comprises 14 residues. Germline values: CDR1 ENHRY, CDR2 SYGVKD. The germline V and J ends were trimmed by 3 bases and 4 bases, with 10 bases remaining between them. In DNA, the CDR3 is TGTGCCATCAGTGAAAGTCAGGGGAATCAGCCCCAGCATTTT. Encoded protein: CAISESQGNQPQHF.

The chain links TRBV6-2 or TRBV6-3 to TRBJ2-5, with TRBD2 matching over 12 bases. This CDR3 contains 15 residues. The junction had 7 bases not matched to a gene; V was cut back by 6 bases and J by 5 bases. Germline assignment: CDR1 MNHEY and CDR2 SVGEGT. DNA of the CDR3: TGTGCCAGCAGCCCTAGCGGGGGGGCCCCGGAGACCCAGTACTTC. This translates into CASSPSGGAPETQYF.